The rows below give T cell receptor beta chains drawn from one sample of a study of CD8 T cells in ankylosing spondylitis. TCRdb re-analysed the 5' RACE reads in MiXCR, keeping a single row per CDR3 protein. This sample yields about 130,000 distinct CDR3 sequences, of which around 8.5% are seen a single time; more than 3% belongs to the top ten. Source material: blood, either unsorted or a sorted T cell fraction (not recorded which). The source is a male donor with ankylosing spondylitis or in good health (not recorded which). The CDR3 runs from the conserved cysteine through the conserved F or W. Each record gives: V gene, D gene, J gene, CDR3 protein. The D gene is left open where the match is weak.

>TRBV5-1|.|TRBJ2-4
CASSLGGWQNIQYF
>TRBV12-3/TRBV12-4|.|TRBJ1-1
CASSPAKNTEAFF
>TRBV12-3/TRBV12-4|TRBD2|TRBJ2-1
CASSLAALAGDRNEQFF
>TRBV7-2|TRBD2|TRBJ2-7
CASSYVLAGSYEQYF
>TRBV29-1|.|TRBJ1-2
CSVEPRIGEHGYTF
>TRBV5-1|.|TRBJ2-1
CASSLAGVMMDEQFF
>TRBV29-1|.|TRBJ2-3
CSVEVKDRDTGTDTQYF
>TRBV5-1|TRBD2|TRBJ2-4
CASSPGGVLAKNIQYF
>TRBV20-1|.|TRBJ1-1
CSASQHGKRLTEAFF
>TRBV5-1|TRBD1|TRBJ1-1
CASSITGTGFNEAFF
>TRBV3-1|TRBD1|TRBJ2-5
CASRDSGGSWETQYF
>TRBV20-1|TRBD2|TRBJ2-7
CSASGRAYEQYF
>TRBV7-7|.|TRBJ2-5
CASSLDPLRTQYF
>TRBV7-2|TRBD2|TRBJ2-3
CASSLVAGGYGDTQYF
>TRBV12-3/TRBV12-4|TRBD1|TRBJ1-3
CASSSRRGPSSSGNTIYF
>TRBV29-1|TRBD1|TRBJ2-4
CSGTGASNIQYF
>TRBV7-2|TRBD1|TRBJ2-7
CASSPGTGHPEQYF
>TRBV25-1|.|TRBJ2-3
CASSEYSLTDTQYF
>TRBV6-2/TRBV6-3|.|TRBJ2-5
CASSYAAVQETQYF
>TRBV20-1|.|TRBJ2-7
CSARDWPKAYEQYF
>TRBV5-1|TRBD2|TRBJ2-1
CASSTTSGSSYNEQFF
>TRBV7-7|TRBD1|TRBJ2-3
CASSLGVGGTTDTQYF
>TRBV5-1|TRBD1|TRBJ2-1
CASSSYDRGLAYGGHNEQFF
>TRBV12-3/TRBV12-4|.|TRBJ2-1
CASSFAGRDEQFF
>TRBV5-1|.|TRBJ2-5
CASSLLSRETQYF
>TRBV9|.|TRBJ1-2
CASSVAEGRDMGYTF
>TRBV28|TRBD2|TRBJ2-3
CASSLIGQMTSGSTDTQYF
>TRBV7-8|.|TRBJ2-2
CASSFSTRGGGELFF
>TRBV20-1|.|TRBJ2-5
CSARDRNYQETQYF
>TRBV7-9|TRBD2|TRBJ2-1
CASSFLDAGGWDNEQFF
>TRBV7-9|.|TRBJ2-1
CASSSNTLNNEQFF
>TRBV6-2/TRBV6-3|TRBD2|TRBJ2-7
CATTVRGLAGDYEQYF
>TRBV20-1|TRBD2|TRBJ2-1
CSASRYGLAGGTILNNEQFF